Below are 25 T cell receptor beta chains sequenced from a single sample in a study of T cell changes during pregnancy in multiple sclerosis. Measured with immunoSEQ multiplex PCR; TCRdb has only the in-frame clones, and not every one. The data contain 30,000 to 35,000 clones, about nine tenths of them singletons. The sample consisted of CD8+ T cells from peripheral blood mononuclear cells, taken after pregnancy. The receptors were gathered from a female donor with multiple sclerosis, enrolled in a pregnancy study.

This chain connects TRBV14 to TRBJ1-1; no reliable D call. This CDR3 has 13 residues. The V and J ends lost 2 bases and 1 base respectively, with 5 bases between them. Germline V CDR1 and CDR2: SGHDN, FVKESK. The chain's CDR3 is CASSQRGNTEAFF. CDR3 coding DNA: TGTGCCAGCAGCCAACGAGGGAACACTGAAGCTTTCTTT.

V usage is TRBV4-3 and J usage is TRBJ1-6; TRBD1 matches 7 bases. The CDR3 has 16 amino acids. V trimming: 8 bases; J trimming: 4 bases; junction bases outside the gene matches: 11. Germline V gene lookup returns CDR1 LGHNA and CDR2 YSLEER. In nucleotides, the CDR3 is TGCGCCAGCGGATACCGACAGGGAGAGTATAATTCACCCCTCCACTTT. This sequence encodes CASGYRQGEYNSPLHF.

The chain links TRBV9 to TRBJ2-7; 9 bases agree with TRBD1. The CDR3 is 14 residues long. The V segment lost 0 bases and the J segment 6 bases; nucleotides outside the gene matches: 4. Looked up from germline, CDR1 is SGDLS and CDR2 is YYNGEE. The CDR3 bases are TGTGCCAGCAGCGTAGGGACAGGGGACAGCGAGCAGTACTTC. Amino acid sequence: CASSVGTGDSEQYF.

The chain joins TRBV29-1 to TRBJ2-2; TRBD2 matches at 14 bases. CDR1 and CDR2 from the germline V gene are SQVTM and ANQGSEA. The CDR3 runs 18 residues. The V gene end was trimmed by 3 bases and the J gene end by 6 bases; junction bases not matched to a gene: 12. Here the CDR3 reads CSVETSGGGSKVAGELFF. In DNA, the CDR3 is TGCAGCGTTGAGACTAGCGGGGGGGGCTCGAAGGTTGCCGGGGAGCTGTTTTTT.

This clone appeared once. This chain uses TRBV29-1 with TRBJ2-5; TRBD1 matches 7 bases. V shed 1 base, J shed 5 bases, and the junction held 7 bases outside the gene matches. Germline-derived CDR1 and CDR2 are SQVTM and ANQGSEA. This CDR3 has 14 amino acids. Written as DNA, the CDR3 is TGCAGCGTTGAAGGGACAGGCGAGCTGGAGACCCAGTACTTC. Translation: CSVEGTGELETQYF.

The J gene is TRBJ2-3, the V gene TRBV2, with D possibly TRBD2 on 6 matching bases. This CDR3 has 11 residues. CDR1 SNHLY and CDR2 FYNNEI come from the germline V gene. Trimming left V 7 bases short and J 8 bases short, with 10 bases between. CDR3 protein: CASIGGSTQYF. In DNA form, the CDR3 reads TGTGCCAGCATTGGGGGGAGTACGCAGTATTTT.

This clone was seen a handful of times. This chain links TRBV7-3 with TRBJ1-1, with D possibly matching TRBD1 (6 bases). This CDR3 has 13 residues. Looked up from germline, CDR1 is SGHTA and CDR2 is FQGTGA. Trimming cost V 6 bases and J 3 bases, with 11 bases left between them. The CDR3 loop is CASRVQGYTEAFF. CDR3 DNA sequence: TGTGCCAGCAGAGTACAGGGTTACACTGAAGCTTTCTTT.

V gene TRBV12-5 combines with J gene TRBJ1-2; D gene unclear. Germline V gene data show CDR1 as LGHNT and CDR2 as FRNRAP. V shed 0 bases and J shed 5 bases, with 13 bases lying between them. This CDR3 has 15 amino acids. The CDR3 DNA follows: TGTGCTAGTGGTTTGGTTCAGGCCCTGCTTTATGGCTACACCTTC. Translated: CASGLVQALLYGYTF.

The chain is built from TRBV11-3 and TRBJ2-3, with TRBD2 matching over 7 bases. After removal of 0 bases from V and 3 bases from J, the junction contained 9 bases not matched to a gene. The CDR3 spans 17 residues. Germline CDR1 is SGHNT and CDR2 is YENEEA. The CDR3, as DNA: TGTGCCAGCAGCTTAGACCCTAGCGGCCTCCTAACAGATACGCAGTATTTT. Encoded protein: CASSLDPSGLLTDTQYF.

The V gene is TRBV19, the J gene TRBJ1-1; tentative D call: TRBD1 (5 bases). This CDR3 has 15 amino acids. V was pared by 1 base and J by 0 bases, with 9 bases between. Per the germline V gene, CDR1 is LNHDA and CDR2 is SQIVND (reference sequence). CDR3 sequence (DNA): TGTGCCAGTAGTATAGGGGGCCCTTTGAACACTGAAGCTTTCTTT. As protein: CASSIGGPLNTEAFF.

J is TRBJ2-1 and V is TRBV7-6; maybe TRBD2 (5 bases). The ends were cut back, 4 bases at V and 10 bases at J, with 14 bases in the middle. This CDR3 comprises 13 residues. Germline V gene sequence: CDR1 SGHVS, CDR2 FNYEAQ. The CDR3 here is CASSSVALGEQFF. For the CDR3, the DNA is TGTGCCAGCAGCTCCGTAGCGCTCGGGGAGCAGTTCTTC.

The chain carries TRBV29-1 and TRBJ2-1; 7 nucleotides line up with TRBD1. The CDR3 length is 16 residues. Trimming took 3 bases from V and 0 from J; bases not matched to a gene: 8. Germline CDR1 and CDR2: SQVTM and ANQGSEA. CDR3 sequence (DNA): TGCAGCGTTGATGATGTCGGGACAGACTCCTACAATGAGCAGTTCTTC. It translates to CSVDDVGTDSYNEQFF.

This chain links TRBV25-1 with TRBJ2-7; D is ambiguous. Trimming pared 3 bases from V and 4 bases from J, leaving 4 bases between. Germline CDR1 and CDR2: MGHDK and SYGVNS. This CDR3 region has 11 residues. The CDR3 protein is CASSDLYEQYF. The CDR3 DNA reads TGTGCCAGCAGTGACTTGTACGAGCAGTACTTC.

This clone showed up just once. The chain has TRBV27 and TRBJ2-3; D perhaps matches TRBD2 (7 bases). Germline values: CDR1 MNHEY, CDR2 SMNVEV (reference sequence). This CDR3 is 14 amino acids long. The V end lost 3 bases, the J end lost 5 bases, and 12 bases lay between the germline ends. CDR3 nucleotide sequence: TGTGCCAGCAGTTTGGGGGGGGGCGGAGATACGCAGTATTTT. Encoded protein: CASSLGGGGDTQYF.

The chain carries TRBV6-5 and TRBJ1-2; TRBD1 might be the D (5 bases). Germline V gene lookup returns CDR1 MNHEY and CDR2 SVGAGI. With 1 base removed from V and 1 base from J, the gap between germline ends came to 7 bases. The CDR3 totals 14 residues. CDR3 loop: CASSYYDSNYGYTF. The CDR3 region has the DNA TGTGCCAGCAGTTACTATGACAGTAACTATGGCTACACCTTC.

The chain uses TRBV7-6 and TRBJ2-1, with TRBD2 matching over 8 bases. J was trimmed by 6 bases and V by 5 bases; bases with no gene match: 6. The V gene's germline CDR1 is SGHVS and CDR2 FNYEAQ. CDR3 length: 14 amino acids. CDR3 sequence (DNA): TGTGCCAGCAGCCCCTTTAGCGGGGTCAATGAGCAGTTCTTC. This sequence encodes CASSPFSGVNEQFF. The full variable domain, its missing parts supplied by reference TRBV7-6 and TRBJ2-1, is GAGVSQSPRYKVTKRGQDVALRCDPISGHVSLYWYRQALGQGPEFLTYFNYEAQQDKSGLPNDRFSAERPEGSISTLTIQRTEQRDSAMYRCASSPFSGVNEQFFGPGTRLTVL.

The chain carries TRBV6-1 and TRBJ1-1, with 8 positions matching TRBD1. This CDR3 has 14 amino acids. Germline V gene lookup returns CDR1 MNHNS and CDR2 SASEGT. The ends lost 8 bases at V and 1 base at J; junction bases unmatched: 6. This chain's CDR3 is CASLPGTGNTEAFF. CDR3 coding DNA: TGTGCCAGCCTGCCCGGGACAGGGAACACTGAAGCTTTCTTT.

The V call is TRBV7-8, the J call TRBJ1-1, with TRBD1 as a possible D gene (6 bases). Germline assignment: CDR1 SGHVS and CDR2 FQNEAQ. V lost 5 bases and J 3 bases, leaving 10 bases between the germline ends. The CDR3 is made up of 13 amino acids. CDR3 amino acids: CASSKQGYTEAFF. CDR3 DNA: TGTGCCAGCAGCAAACAGGGATACACTGAAGCTTTCTTT.

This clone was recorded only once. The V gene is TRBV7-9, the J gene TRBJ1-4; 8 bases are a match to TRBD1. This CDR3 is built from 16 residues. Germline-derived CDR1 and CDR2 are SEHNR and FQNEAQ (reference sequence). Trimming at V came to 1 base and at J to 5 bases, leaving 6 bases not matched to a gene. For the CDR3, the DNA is TGTGCCAGCAGCTTAGGTTTTACAGGGGGAAATGAAAAACTGTTTTTT. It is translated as CASSLGFTGGNEKLFF.

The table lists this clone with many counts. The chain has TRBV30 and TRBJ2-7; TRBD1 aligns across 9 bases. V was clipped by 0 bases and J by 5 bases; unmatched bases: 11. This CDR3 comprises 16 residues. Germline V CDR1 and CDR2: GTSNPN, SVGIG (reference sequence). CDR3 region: CAWSVSPGQGTDEQYF. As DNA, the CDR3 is TGTGCCTGGAGTGTATCCCCGGGACAGGGTACCGACGAGCAGTACTTC.

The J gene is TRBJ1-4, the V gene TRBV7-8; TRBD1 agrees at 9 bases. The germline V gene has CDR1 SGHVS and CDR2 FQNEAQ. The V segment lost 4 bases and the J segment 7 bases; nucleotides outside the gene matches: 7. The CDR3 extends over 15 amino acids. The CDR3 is CASSSTGGSSEKLFF. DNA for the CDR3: TGTGCCAGCAGCTCAACAGGGGGCTCGAGTGAAAAACTGTTTTTT.

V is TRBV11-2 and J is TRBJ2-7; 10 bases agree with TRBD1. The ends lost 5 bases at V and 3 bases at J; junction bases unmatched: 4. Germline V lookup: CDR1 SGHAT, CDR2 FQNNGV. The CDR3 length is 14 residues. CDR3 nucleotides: TGTGCCAGCAGCACAAGGACAGGGGGCTACGAGCAGTACTTC. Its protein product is CASSTRTGGYEQYF. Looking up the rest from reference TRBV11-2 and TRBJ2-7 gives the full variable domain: EAGVAQSPRYKIIEKRQSVAFWCNPISGHATLYWYQQILGQGPKLLIQFQNNGVVDDSQLPKDRFSAERLKGVDSTLKIQPAKLEDSAVYLCASSTRTGGYEQYFGPGTRLTVT.

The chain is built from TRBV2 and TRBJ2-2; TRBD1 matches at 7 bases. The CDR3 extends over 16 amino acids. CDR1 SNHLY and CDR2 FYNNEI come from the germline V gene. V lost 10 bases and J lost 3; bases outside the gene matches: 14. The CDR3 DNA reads TGTGCCACCGAACTACTAGACAGGGTGGACACCGGGGAGCTGTTTTTT. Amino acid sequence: CATELLDRVDTGELFF.

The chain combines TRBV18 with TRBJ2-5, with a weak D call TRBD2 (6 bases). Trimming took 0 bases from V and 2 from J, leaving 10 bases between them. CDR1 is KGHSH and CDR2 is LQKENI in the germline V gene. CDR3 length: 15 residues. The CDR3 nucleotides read TGTGCCAGCTCACCACCGGTGGGGGGTCAAGAGACCCAGTACTTC. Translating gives CASSPPVGGQETQYF.

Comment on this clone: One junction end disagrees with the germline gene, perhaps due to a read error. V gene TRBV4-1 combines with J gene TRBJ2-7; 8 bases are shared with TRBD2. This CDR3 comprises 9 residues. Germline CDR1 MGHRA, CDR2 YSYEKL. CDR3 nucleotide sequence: TGCGCCAGCAGCCCGGGACTAGGATTC. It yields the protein CASSPGLGF.